The clone carrying this T cell receptor (beta chain) has ten or more counts. As yet, its antigen is unknown. Universal primer sites and UMIs were introduced during 5'RACE template-switching synthesis of TCR cDNA. One entry per CDR3 protein results from TCRdb running MiXCR on the 5' RACE reads. The data show about 210,000 distinct CDR3 sequences, roughly 6.3% seen once. This sample was taken from a study of T cells after yellow fever vaccination. Study-wide findings and caveats: FACS-sorted repertoires could harbor abundant contaminating bulk-population clonotypes. Shared CD4/CD8 clonotypes were a small share, likely from convergent recombination.

The V segment lost 6 bases and the J segment 10 bases; nucleotides outside the gene matches: 11. The CDR3 is 15 residues long. The chain combines TRBV12-3 or TRBV12-4 with TRBJ1-6, with 8 bases lining up with TRBD1. The TCR was taken from a man aged 25-45 years who received the YFV17D yellow fever vaccine. The sample in question was CD4+ T cells sorted from PBMCs, obtained on the day of the yellow fever booster vaccination. In DNA, the CDR3 is TGTGCCAGCAGCAACTCCAGGGGGCATCGGTCACCCCTCCACTTT. Encoded protein: CASSNSRGHRSPLHF.